The rows below give T cell receptor beta chains drawn from one sample of a study of T cells in localized non-small cell lung cancer. Assay used: immunoSEQ multiplex PCR; TCRdb lists only in-frame clones, some missing. This sample carries 15,000 to 20,000 clones, around 79% of them seen once, and the ten largest clones take roughly 33%. The input for sequencing was peripheral blood, taken before any cancer treatment. The receptors stem from a male donor older than 55 with stage I lung adenocarcinoma. The CDR3 runs from the conserved cysteine through the conserved F or W. Each record gives: J gene, D gene, clone size, V gene, CDR3 protein, CDR3 DNA. A D gene is named only where the DNA matches it firmly. Some rows have no size entry. The others give once, few or many, or a class for an expanded clone.

J: TRBJ1-6; D: NA; size: NA; V: TRBV6-9; CDR3: CASSSRINSPLHF; DNA: TGTGCCAGCAGTTCCAGGATTAATTCACCCCTCCACTTT
J: TRBJ1-3; D: NA; size: NA; V: TRBV5-4; CDR3: CASSLTSVGNTIYF; DNA: TGTGCCAGCAGCTTGACCTCCGTTGGAAACACCATATATTTT
J: TRBJ1-2; D: NA; size: NA; V: TRBV28; CDR3: CASSLWAGSYTF; DNA: TGTGCCAGCAGTTTATGGGCAGGGAGCTACACCTTC
J: TRBJ2-7; D: NA; size: NA; V: TRBV30; CDR3: CAWSVRTETYEQYF; DNA: TGTGCCTGGAGTGTAAGGACAGAAACCTACGAGCAGTACTTC
J: TRBJ2-5; D: NA; size: few; V: TRBV30; CDR3: CACELDSPPQETQYF; DNA: TGTGCCTGTGAGCTGGACAGTCCGCCACAAGAGACCCAGTACTTC
J: TRBJ2-7; D: TRBD1; size: NA; V: TRBV6-5; CDR3: CASSSRQGEYEQYF; DNA: TGTGCCAGCAGTTCCCGACAGGGTGAATACGAGCAGTACTTC
J: TRBJ2-3; D: NA; size: NA; V: TRBV9; CDR3: CASSYGGTGTDTQYF; DNA: TGTGCCAGCAGCTACGGAGGGACCGGCACAGATACGCAGTATTTT
J: TRBJ2-5; D: TRBD2; size: NA; V: TRBV2; CDR3: CASSEGGGGALETQYF; DNA: TGTGCCAGCAGTGAAGGGGGCGGGGGGGCCCTGGAGACCCAGTACTTC
J: TRBJ1-1; D: NA; size: NA; V: TRBV27; CDR3: CASRTGTMNTEAFF; DNA: TGTGCCAGCAGAACCGGGACAATGAACACTGAAGCTTTCTTT
J: TRBJ2-1; D: NA; size: once; V: TRBV10-3; CDR3: CAISDWNQEEQFF; DNA: TGTGCCATCAGCGACTGGAATCAGGAAGAGCAGTTCTTC
J: TRBJ2-3; D: NA; size: once; V: TRBV7-2; CDR3: CASSLDRTDTQYF; DNA: TGTGCCAGCAGCCTGGACCGCACAGATACGCAGTATTTT
J: TRBJ2-3; D: TRBD2; size: NA; V: TRBV9; CDR3: CASSATSGISTDTQYF; DNA: TGTGCCAGCAGCGCGACTAGCGGGATAAGCACAGATACGCAGTATTTT
J: TRBJ1-2; D: TRBD1; size: NA; V: TRBV28; CDR3: CASSLTGGVAFYGYTF; DNA: TGTGCCAGCAGTTTAACAGGGGGCGTAGCATTCTATGGCTACACCTTC
J: TRBJ2-2; D: TRBD2; size: NA; V: TRBV11-2; CDR3: CASSSYLSSGRAGTGELFF; DNA: TGTGCCAGCAGCTCTTATCTATCTAGCGGGAGGGCCGGCACCGGGGAGCTGTTTTTT
J: TRBJ2-2; D: NA; size: NA; V: TRBV19; CDR3: CASSIDRDPRGGLFF; DNA: TGTGCCAGTAGTATAGACCGGGACCCCAGAGGTGGGCTGTTTTTT
J: TRBJ2-1; D: TRBD2; size: NA; V: TRBV5-4; CDR3: CASSAGGSYNEQFF; DNA: TGTGCCAGCAGCGCGGGGGGCTCCTACAATGAGCAGTTCTTC
J: TRBJ2-7; D: NA; size: once; V: TRBV7-3; CDR3: CASSLIPGETYEQYF; DNA: TGTGCCAGCAGCTTAATCCCGGGGGAGACCTACGAGCAGTACTTC
J: TRBJ1-5; D: NA; size: NA; V: TRBV4-1; CDR3: CASSQDFTRSNQPQHF; DNA: TGCGCCAGCAGCCAAGACTTCACCCGTAGCAATCAGCCCCAGCATTTT
J: TRBJ1-4; D: NA; size: few; V: TRBV30; CDR3: CAWNYGGLNEKLFF; DNA: TGTGCCTGGAACTACGGAGGCCTTAATGAAAAACTGTTTTTT
J: TRBJ2-3; D: NA; size: NA; V: TRBV11-2; CDR3: CASSLDGSPDTQYF; DNA: TGTGCCAGCAGCTTAGACGGCAGCCCAGATACGCAGTATTTT
J: TRBJ2-7; D: TRBD2; size: NA; V: TRBV20-1; CDR3: CSARGGLEQYF; DNA: TGCAGTGCTAGAGGGGGACTAGAGCAGTACTTC
J: TRBJ2-1; D: NA; size: NA; V: TRBV12-2; CDR3: CASRLAGLAGRSSYNEQFF; DNA: TGTGCAAGTCGCTTAGCTGGGCTAGCGGGGAGAAGCTCCTACAATGAGCAGTTCTTC
J: TRBJ1-6; D: TRBD1; size: NA; V: TRBV4-1; CDR3: CASSPDRANSPLHF; DNA: TGCGCCAGCAGCCCGGACAGGGCAAATTCACCCCTCCACTTT
J: TRBJ2-3; D: TRBD1; size: once; V: TRBV7-3; CDR3: CASSAGQGADTQYF; DNA: TGTGCCAGCAGCGCGGGACAGGGAGCGGATACGCAGTATTTT
J: TRBJ2-7; D: TRBD1; size: NA; V: TRBV25-1; CDR3: CASSRTGTGSYEQYF; DNA: TGTGCCAGCAGTCGGACAGGGACCGGCTCCTACGAGCAGTACTTC
J: TRBJ1-3; D: NA; size: NA; V: TRBV11-2; CDR3: CASSWGRDGNTIYF; DNA: TGTGCCAGCAGCTGGGGAAGAGATGGAAACACCATATATTTT
J: TRBJ2-1; D: NA; size: NA; V: TRBV10-3; CDR3: CAISESWTESDHNEQFF; DNA: TGTGCCATCAGTGAGTCATGGACAGAGAGTGATCACAATGAGCAGTTCTTC
J: TRBJ2-7; D: NA; size: NA; V: TRBV13; CDR3: CASSLEGLEQYF; DNA: TGTGCCAGCAGCTTAGAGGGGCTCGAGCAGTACTTC
J: TRBJ2-2; D: NA; size: NA; V: TRBV7-3; CDR3: CASSLTRSGELFF; DNA: TGTGCCAGCAGCTTAACGCGATCCGGGGAGCTGTTTTTT
J: TRBJ2-4; D: TRBD1; size: NA; V: TRBV6-5; CDR3: CASGFPGQQNIQYF; DNA: TGTGCCAGCGGATTTCCGGGACAGCAAAACATTCAGTACTTC
J: TRBJ2-1; D: NA; size: NA; V: TRBV10-1; CDR3: CASSGASSYNEQFF; DNA: TGCGCCAGCAGTGGGGCCAGCTCCTACAATGAGCAGTTCTTC
J: TRBJ1-4; D: TRBD1; size: NA; V: TRBV18; CDR3: CASSLYRGPNEKLFF; DNA: TGTGCCAGCTCTCTTTACAGGGGGCCTAATGAAAAACTGTTTTTT
J: TRBJ2-1; D: TRBD2; size: NA; V: TRBV9; CDR3: CASSVATSGTYNEQFF; DNA: TGTGCCAGCAGCGTAGCTACTAGCGGGACCTACAATGAGCAGTTCTTC
J: TRBJ2-5; D: TRBD1; size: NA; V: TRBV19; CDR3: CASSEGQQETQYF; DNA: TGTGCCAGTAGTGAGGGACAGCAAGAGACCCAGTACTTC
J: TRBJ1-5; D: NA; size: NA; V: TRBV6-5; CDR3: CASSYSRGGPQHF; DNA: TGTGCCAGCAGTTACAGTAGAGGTGGGCCCCAGCATTTT
J: TRBJ1-1; D: TRBD1; size: NA; V: TRBV6-1; CDR3: CASKPGQGARGAFF; DNA: TGTGCCAGCAAGCCGGGACAGGGGGCTCGTGGAGCTTTCTTT
J: TRBJ2-7; D: TRBD2; size: NA; V: TRBV7-8; CDR3: CASRTSGTYEQYF; DNA: TGTGCCAGCAGGACTAGCGGCACCTACGAGCAGTACTTC
J: TRBJ2-7; D: TRBD1; size: NA; V: TRBV6-1; CDR3: CASNARTGSSYEQYF; DNA: TGTGCCAGCAATGCCCGGACAGGGAGCTCCTACGAGCAGTACTTC
J: TRBJ2-2; D: TRBD1; size: once; V: TRBV4-1; CDR3: CASSQLGTGRTGELFF; DNA: TGCGCCAGCAGCCAACTGGGGACAGGGCGTACCGGGGAGCTGTTTTTT
J: TRBJ1-1; D: NA; size: NA; V: TRBV5-1; CDR3: CASSLRGSLNTEAFF; DNA: TGCGCCAGCAGCCTACGAGGCAGTTTGAACACTGAAGCTTTCTTT
J: TRBJ2-3; D: NA; size: NA; V: TRBV5-5; CDR3: CASSRTVSTDTQYF; DNA: TGCGCCAGCAGCCGAACGGTCTCCACAGATACGCAGTATTTT
J: TRBJ2-6; D: NA; size: NA; V: TRBV7-9; CDR3: CASGGLGANVLTF; DNA: TGTGCCAGCGGGGGTCTGGGGGCCAACGTCCTGACTTTC
J: TRBJ2-6; D: TRBD1; size: NA; V: TRBV7-3; CDR3: CASSTTGESNVLTF; DNA: TGTGCCAGCAGCACTACAGGGGAGTCCAACGTCCTGACTTTC